One sample yielded the 31 T cell receptor beta chains listed below, sequenced in a study of blood T cell repertoires in COVID-19. Some clones are missing from TCRdb's copy, which holds only in-frame ones; the method was immunoSEQ multiplex PCR. The table records some 150,000 clones, approximately 80% of them present only once. Sequenced: peripheral blood. The receptors were gathered from a woman between 45 and 65 years old in a cohort sampled during active or convalescent COVID-19.

This clone was picked up a small number of times. This chain connects TRBV5-1 to TRBJ2-6; the D is unclear. The ends were cut back, 0 bases at V and 0 bases at J, with 4 bases in the middle. Germline V lookup: CDR1 SGHRS, CDR2 YFSETQ. CDR3 length equals 15 residues. CDR3 loop: CASSLDISGANVLTF. The CDR3, as DNA: TGCGCCAGCAGCTTGGACATCTCTGGGGCCAACGTCCTGACTTTC.

This clone was counted between two and nine times. The chain employs TRBV4-1 and TRBJ1-1; D is perhaps TRBD1 (5 bases). Germline CDR1 reads MGHRA; CDR2 reads YSYEKL. This CDR3 is built from 13 residues. With 4 bases removed from V and 2 bases from J, the gap between germline ends came to 8 bases. The CDR3 region is CASSPDTNTEAFF. The CDR3 bases are TGCGCCAGCAGCCCGGACACAAACACTGAAGCTTTCTTT.

This clone was seen only once. The chain has TRBV14 and TRBJ1-2, with TRBD1 matching over 7 bases. The CDR3 consists of 14 residues. After removal of 4 bases from V and 5 bases from J, the junction contained 7 bases not matched to a gene. Per the germline V gene, CDR1 is SGHDN and CDR2 is FVKESK. The CDR3 DNA reads as TGTGCCAGCAGCCGACAGGGCGAGTGGTATGGCTACACCTTC. Its translation is CASSRQGEWYGYTF.

The chain is built from TRBV19 and TRBJ1-5; D call uncertain. Germline lookup yields CDR1 LNHDA and CDR2 SQIVND (reference sequence). V was shortened by 3 bases and J by 3 bases, with 9 bases between the two germline ends. The CDR3 runs 14 residues. CDR3 sequence (DNA): TGTGCCAGTAGTATGAATGGAGCCAATCAGCCCCAGCATTTT. Its translation: CASSMNGANQPQHF.

CDR3 region: CASSLGQPNTDTQYF. DNA for the CDR3: TGCGCCAGCAGCTTGGGACAGCCAAACACAGATACGCAGTATTTT. The chain combines TRBV5-1 with TRBJ2-3, with D possibly being TRBD1 (5 bases). The CDR3 is 15 amino acids. CDR1 is SGHRS, CDR2 YFSETQ, per germline. Trimming cost V 0 bases and J 2 bases, with 10 bases left between them.

This rearrangement joins TRBV4-1 to TRBJ2-7; the match to TRBD1 covers 7 bases. The CDR3 length is 14 residues. Germline values: CDR1 MGHRA, CDR2 YSYEKL. Unmatched junction bases numbered 8, after V lost 4 bases and J lost 5 bases. CDR3: CASSPIRGPHEQYF. The CDR3 DNA reads as TGCGCCAGCAGCCCTATAAGGGGGCCCCACGAGCAGTACTTC.

The chain recombines TRBV7-9 with TRBJ2-7; no reliable D call. Germline V gene lookup returns CDR1 SEHNR and CDR2 FQNEAQ (reference sequence). Trimming cost V 3 bases and J 3 bases, with 6 bases left between them. The CDR3 extends over 12 amino acids. The CDR3 reads CASSLERYEQYF. For the CDR3, the DNA is TGTGCCAGCAGCTTGGAGCGCTACGAGCAGTACTTC. The full variable domain, with the rest looked up from reference TRBV7-9 and TRBJ2-7, is DTGVSQNPRHKITKRGQNVTFRCDPISEHNRLYWYRQTLGQGPEFLTYFQNEAQLEKSRLLSDRFSAERPKGSFSTLEIQRTEQGDSAMYLCASSLERYEQYFGPGTRLTVT.

The chain uses TRBV30 and TRBJ1-4, with D tentatively TRBD1 (5 bases). The CDR3 totals 15 residues. The germline CDR1 and CDR2 sequences are GTSNPN and SVGIG (reference sequence). The V and J ends lost 2 bases and 8 bases respectively, with 18 bases between them. CDR3 in DNA: TGTGCCTGGAGTTCTAAGGCTGGAACAGGCGAAAAACTGTTTTTT. Translation gives CAWSSKAGTGEKLFF. Full variable domain (remainder filled in from reference TRBV30 and TRBJ1-4): SQTIHQWPATLVQPVGSPLSLECTVEGTSNPNLYWYRQAAGRGLQLLFYSVGIGQISSEVPQNLSASRPQDRQFILSSKKLLLSDSGFYLCAWSSKAGTGEKLFFGSGTQLSVL.

The chain has TRBV3-1 (or the pseudogene TRBV3-2) and TRBJ2-5; 11 nucleotides match TRBD2. V shed 2 bases, J shed 4 bases, and the junction held 9 bases outside the gene matches. Looked up from germline, CDR1 is LGHDT and CDR2 is YNNKEL (reference sequence). The length of the CDR3 is 17 residues. This CDR3 reads CASSQTNLLAGAETQYF. In nucleotides, the CDR3 is TGTGCCAGCAGCCAAACCAACCTACTAGCGGGGGCAGAGACCCAGTACTTC.

This chain links TRBV3-1 (or the pseudogene TRBV3-2) with TRBJ1-2; 10 nucleotides match TRBD1. The germline CDR1 and CDR2 sequences are LGHDT and YNNKEL (reference sequence). Germline trimming cut 4 bases from V and 5 bases from J; bases unmatched to any gene: 4. This CDR3 is built from 14 residues. The CDR3 DNA sequence: TGTGCCAGCAGCCGACAGGGGGCCGAATATGGCTACACCTTC. This translates into CASSRQGAEYGYTF.

This clone was seen once. The chain couples TRBV7-2 to TRBJ1-1; the D is unclear. Trimming cost V 1 base and J 4 bases, with 10 bases left between them. The CDR3 loop spans 14 amino acids. Germline V CDR1 and CDR2: SGHTA, FQGNSA. In DNA, the CDR3 is TGTGCCAGCAGCTTAGACGGCGGCATCACTGAAGCTTTCTTT. Amino acid sequence: CASSLDGGITEAFF.

This chain joins TRBV24-1 and TRBJ1-5, with 9 bases lining up with TRBD1. Germline-derived CDR1 and CDR2 are KGHDR and SFDVKD. This CDR3 is built from 17 residues. J was trimmed by 5 bases and V by 4 bases; bases with no gene match: 11. The CDR3 reads CATSDSGQGDPDQPQHF. Written as DNA, the CDR3 is TGTGCCACCAGTGACTCGGGACAGGGTGATCCCGATCAGCCCCAGCATTTT.

This clone appeared once. The rearrangement uses TRBV6-5 and TRBJ1-5, with 7 bases identical to TRBD1. The CDR3 sequence is 15 residues long. Losses at the gene ends were 5 bases for V and 7 bases for J; bases not matched to a gene: 11. The germline V gene encodes CDR1 MNHEY and CDR2 SVGAGI. The CDR3 coding sequence is TGTGCCAGCAGTCCCACTCGACAGGGACGGCAGCCCCAGCATTTT. This sequence encodes CASSPTRQGRQPQHF.

J is TRBJ1-4 and V is TRBV5-5; 10 nucleotides agree with TRBD1. This CDR3 has 15 residues. Per the germline V gene, CDR1 is SGHKS and CDR2 is YYEKEE (reference sequence). The V gene end was trimmed by 4 bases and the J gene end by 6 bases; junction bases not matched to a gene: 6. In DNA, the CDR3 is TGTGCCAGCAGCGCAACGACAGGGGGCCATGAAAAACTGTTTTTT. It encodes CASSATTGGHEKLFF.

The chain links TRBV28 to TRBJ1-1, with TRBD1 matching over 7 bases. The CDR3 contains 13 residues. CDR1 MDHEN and CDR2 SYDVKM come from the germline V gene. Trimming cost V 6 bases and J 4 bases; bases outside gene matches: 5. The CDR3 loop is CASSPSGGTEAFF. The CDR3 DNA follows: TGTGCCAGCAGCCCATCAGGGGGCACTGAAGCTTTCTTT.

The chain employs TRBV19 and TRBJ1-5; TRBD1 agrees at 9 bases. Per germline, CDR1 LNHDA and CDR2 SQIVND (reference sequence). V was clipped by 7 bases and J by 7 bases; unmatched bases: 5. The CDR3 has 13 residues. CDR3 residues: CASNRGQGQPQHF. The CDR3 region has the DNA TGTGCCAGTAACAGGGGGCAGGGGCAGCCCCAGCATTTT.

A single count supports this clone. The chain combines TRBV5-6 with TRBJ2-7; 7 nucleotides line up with TRBD1. Losses at the gene ends were 0 bases for V and 3 bases for J; bases not matched to a gene: 3. The CDR3 has 14 residues. CDR1 and CDR2 from the germline V gene are SGHDT and YYEEEE. Here the CDR3 DNA reads TGTGCCAGCAGCTTGGAAACAGGGGACTACGAGCAGTACTTC. The encoded protein is CASSLETGDYEQYF.

This clone turned up a few times. The V gene is TRBV12-3 or TRBV12-4, the J gene TRBJ1-1; tentative D call: TRBD1 (6 bases). This CDR3 contains 13 residues. The germline V and J ends were trimmed by 7 bases and 6 bases, with 15 bases remaining between them. CDR3 sequence reads: CASTQTPGAEAFF. CDR3 DNA sequence: TGTGCCAGCACCCAAACCCCAGGGGCTGAAGCTTTCTTT.

The V call is TRBV10-3, the J call TRBJ1-5, with unresolved D. V lost 3 bases and J lost 4, with 10 bases in between. Per the germline V gene, CDR1 is ENHRY and CDR2 is SYGVKD. This CDR3 contains 14 residues. The CDR3 DNA reads TGTGCCATCAGTGACCAGTTCGCAAATCAGCCCCAGCATTTT. Translated, it gives CAISDQFANQPQHF.

Of note for this clone: One end of the junction is discordant with germline, which a read error may explain. CDR3 coding DNA: TGTGCCAGCAGTTTGGGGGGGGGACAGGCGAACTATGGCTACACCTTC. This sequence encodes CASSLGGGQANYGYTF. The rearrangement uses TRBV5-4 and TRBJ1-2; 8 bases align to TRBD1. The CDR3 totals 16 residues. Germline V gives CDR1 SGHNT, CDR2 YYREEE (reference sequence).

V and J are TRBV7-3 and TRBJ2-3; D perhaps matches TRBD2 (6 bases). Trimming cost V 3 bases and J 4 bases, with 8 bases left between them. The CDR3 totals 13 residues. Germline CDR1 and CDR2: SGHTA and FQGTGA. Here the CDR3 reads CASSLPGADTQYF. Written as DNA, the CDR3 is TGTGCCAGCAGCTTGCCGGGGGCAGATACGCAGTATTTT.

This clone was seen a single time. J is TRBJ1-3 and V is TRBV6-5, with unresolved D. Germline V gene sequence: CDR1 MNHEY, CDR2 SVGAGI. This CDR3 spans 15 amino acids. V lost 0 bases, J lost 1 base, and 7 bases lay in between. The CDR3 nucleotides are TGTGCCAGCAGTTACTCGGGCCGATCTGGAAACACCATATATTTT. Protein product: CASSYSGRSGNTIYF.

The chain uses TRBV7-6 and TRBJ1-6; no definite D call. The V end lost 5 bases, the J end lost 6 bases, and 14 bases lay between the germline ends. Per germline, CDR1 SGHVS and CDR2 FNYEAQ. CDR3 length: 15 residues. The CDR3 bases are TGTGCCAGCAGCGCCCGGGGATCCCGTAATTCACCCCTCCACTTT. It yields the protein CASSARGSRNSPLHF. The variable domain in full, with the rest retrieved from reference TRBV7-6 and TRBJ1-6, is GAGVSQSPRYKVTKRGQDVALRCDPISGHVSLYWYRQALGQGPEFLTYFNYEAQQDKSGLPNDRFSAERPEGSISTLTIQRTEQRDSAMYRCASSARGSRNSPLHFGNGTRLTVT.

This chain connects TRBV5-6 to TRBJ2-1; 9 bases fit TRBD2. After removal of 3 bases from V and 0 bases from J, the junction contained 7 bases not matched to a gene. The CDR3 extends over 17 amino acids. Germline CDR1 SGHDT, CDR2 YYEEEE. CDR3 bases: TGTGCCAGCAGCTACAATAGCGGGGGATACTCCTACAATGAGCAGTTCTTC. Amino acids: CASSYNSGGYSYNEQFF.

The CDR3, as DNA: TGTGCCAGCAGCCAAGGACAGGGAGGCGTCTCTGAAGCTTTCTTT. Amino acids: CASSQGQGGVSEAFF. The rearrangement joins TRBV3-1 (or the pseudogene TRBV3-2) to TRBJ1-1; TRBD1 agrees at 7 bases. This CDR3 contains 15 residues. Trimming took 1 base from V and 6 from J; bases not matched to a gene: 8. Per the germline V gene, CDR1 is LGHDT and CDR2 is YNNKEL (reference sequence).

J is TRBJ1-2 and V is TRBV2; 8 bases agree with TRBD1. V dropped 2 bases and J dropped 4; count of bases not matched to a gene: 9. This CDR3 region has 16 residues. Germline V gene lookup returns CDR1 SNHLY and CDR2 FYNNEI. Written as DNA, the CDR3 is TGTGCCAGCAGTGAAAGGGGCAGGGGGCAGTCCTATGGCTACACCTTC. Its protein product is CASSERGRGQSYGYTF.

CDR3 DNA sequence: TGTGCCAGCAGCTTAGGCGGGGGGAGCGCCTACGAGCAGTACTTC. Encoded protein: CASSLGGGSAYEQYF. This chain links TRBV7-6 with TRBJ2-7; 8 nucleotides agree with TRBD2. The germline gives CDR1 SGHVS, CDR2 FNYEAQ. Trimming took 1 base from V and 2 from J; bases not matched to a gene: 4. The CDR3 totals 15 residues.

The chain joins TRBV25-1 to TRBJ1-3; possible D gene TRBD1, 6 bases. V lost 4 bases and J lost 4, with 11 bases in between. There are 14 residues in the CDR3. Germline CDR1 reads MGHDK; CDR2 reads SYGVNS. CDR3 region: CASSAQGSGNTIYF. The CDR3 DNA reads as TGTGCCAGCAGTGCCCAGGGGTCCGGAAACACCATATATTTT.

The chain combines TRBV2 with TRBJ1-3; the D gene is possibly TRBD1 (6 bases). Per the germline V gene, CDR1 is SNHLY and CDR2 is FYNNEI. The CDR3 contains 14 residues. The V end was cut by 6 bases, the J end by 0 bases, with 9 bases between. The DNA for the CDR3 is TGTGCCAGCAGGACAGGTTCCTCTGGAAACACCATATATTTT. Encoded protein: CASRTGSSGNTIYF.

V usage is TRBV5-1 and J usage is TRBJ1-6, with D perhaps TRBD1 (6 bases). Germline V lookup: CDR1 SGHRS, CDR2 YFSETQ. The V gene lost 4 bases and the J gene lost 7 bases, with 18 bases spanning the gap. The CDR3 extends over 16 amino acids. CDR3 sequence (DNA): TGCGCCAGCAGCCCTGGGTCAGGGGTGGGCAATTCACCCCTCCACTTT. Translation: CASSPGSGVGNSPLHF.

The V and J genes are TRBV7-3 and TRBJ2-3, with D perhaps TRBD2 (6 bases). The CDR3 consists of 15 residues. The V gene's germline CDR1 is SGHTA and CDR2 FQGTGA. V shed 2 bases and J shed 2 bases, with 11 bases lying between them. The CDR3 DNA is TGTGCCAGCAGCTTAGCGGGGCTAACCACAGATACGCAGTATTTT. As protein: CASSLAGLTTDTQYF.